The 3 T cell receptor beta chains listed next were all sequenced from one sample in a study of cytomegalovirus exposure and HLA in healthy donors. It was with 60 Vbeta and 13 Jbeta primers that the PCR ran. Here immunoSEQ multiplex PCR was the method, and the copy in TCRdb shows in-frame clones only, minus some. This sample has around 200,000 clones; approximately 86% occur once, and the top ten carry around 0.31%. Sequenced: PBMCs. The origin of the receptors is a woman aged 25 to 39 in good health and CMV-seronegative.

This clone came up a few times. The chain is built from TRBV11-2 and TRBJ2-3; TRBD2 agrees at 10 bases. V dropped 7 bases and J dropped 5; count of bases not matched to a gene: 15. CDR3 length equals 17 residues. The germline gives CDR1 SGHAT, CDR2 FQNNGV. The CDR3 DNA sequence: TGTGCCAGCACCGGATATCGGGGACTAGCGTATCAAGATACGCAGTATTTT. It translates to CASTGYRGLAYQDTQYF. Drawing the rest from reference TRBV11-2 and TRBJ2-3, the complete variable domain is EAGVAQSPRYKIIEKRQSVAFWCNPISGHATLYWYQQILGQGPKLLIQFQNNGVVDDSQLPKDRFSAERLKGVDSTLKIQPAKLEDSAVYLCASTGYRGLAYQDTQYFGPGTRLTVL.

The CDR3 DNA sequence: TGTGCCATCCGGACCCCGAGGGAAGAGACCCAGTACTTC. Encoded protein: CAIRTPREETQYF. The gene calls are TRBV5-4 and TRBJ2-5; TRBD2 might be the D (5 bases). Germline V gene lookup returns CDR1 SGHNT and CDR2 YYREEE (reference sequence). With 9 bases removed from V and 3 bases from J, the gap between germline ends came to 15 bases. The CDR3 has 13 amino acids.

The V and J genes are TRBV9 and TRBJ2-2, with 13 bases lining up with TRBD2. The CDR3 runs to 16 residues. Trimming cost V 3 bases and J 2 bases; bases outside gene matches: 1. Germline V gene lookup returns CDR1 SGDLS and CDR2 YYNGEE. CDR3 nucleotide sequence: TGTGCCAGCAGCGGGACTAGCGGGAGTAACACCGGGGAGCTGTTTTTT. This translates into CASSGTSGSNTGELFF. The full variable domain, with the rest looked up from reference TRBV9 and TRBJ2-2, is DSGVTQTPKHLITATGQRVTLRCSPRSGDLSVYWYQQSLDQGLQFLIQYYNGEERAKGNILERFSAQQFPDLHSELNLSSLELGDSALYFCASSGTSGSNTGELFFGEGSRLTVL.